The rows below give T cell receptor beta chains drawn from one sample of a study of PD-1 blockade in classical Hodgkin lymphoma. Here immunoSEQ multiplex PCR was the method, and the copy in TCRdb shows in-frame clones only, minus some. Found here are 10,000 to 15,000 clones, approximately 79% of them singletons; the top ten hold 1.6%. The starting material was CD4+ T cells from blood, obtained at baseline. The receptors here all came from a human donor with classical Hodgkin lymphoma. The CDR3 runs from the conserved cysteine through the conserved F or W. A D gene is named only where the DNA matches it firmly. Only some rows state a clone size, as once, few, many or a class for expanded clones.

-	-	TRBV28	TRBJ1-1	TGTGCCAGCAGTACCCTCGACAGAGGTACCCCCGAAGCTTTCTTT	CASSTLDRGTPEAFF
-	-	TRBV7-2	TRBJ1-2	TGTGCCAGCAGCTTACTTTTGGAAACTGGTGGCTACACCTTC	CASSLLLETGGYTF
-	TRBD2	TRBV2	TRBJ2-3	TGTGCCAGCAGGTCTAGCGGGGGAGATACGCAGTATTTT	CASRSSGGDTQYF
-	TRBD1	TRBV5-6	TRBJ1-3	TGTGCCAGCAGCTACGAAAAGGGACAGACTGGAAACACCATATATTTT	CASSYEKGQTGNTIYF
-	TRBD1	TRBV6-1	TRBJ1-5	TGTGCCAGCAGTGACCCTAGGACAGGTAGCAATCAGCCCCAGCATTTT	CASSDPRTGSNQPQHF
-	-	TRBV7-2	TRBJ1-1	TGTGCCAGCAGCTTAGTTGGACAGCCCGGGCGAGCTTTCTTT	CASSLVGQPGRAFF
-	TRBD2	TRBV5-1	TRBJ2-5	TGCGCCAGCCATGGGCTAGCGGGGAGCCAAGAGACCCAGTACTTC	CASHGLAGSQETQYF
-	TRBD2	TRBV9	TRBJ2-1	TGTGCCAGCAGCGTATTAGCGGGGGGGCCCTTGAATGAGCAGTTCTTC	CASSVLAGGPLNEQFF
-	TRBD1	TRBV7-8	TRBJ1-4	TGTGCCAGCAGTCCTAACAGGGGCTCTGAAAAACTGTTTTTT	CASSPNRGSEKLFF
-	TRBD2	TRBV7-9	TRBJ2-7	TGTGCCAGCAGCCCTAGCGGGGGAACCTACGAGCAGTACTTC	CASSPSGGTYEQYF
once	-	TRBV5-6	TRBJ1-4	TGTGCCAGCAGTTTGGACGGAGATACTAATGAAAAACTGTTTTTT	CASSLDGDTNEKLFF
-	-	TRBV18	TRBJ2-7	TGTGCCAGCTCACCACGACAGAATTACGAGCAGTACTTC	CASSPRQNYEQYF
few	-	TRBV7-9	TRBJ1-1	TGTGCCAGCAGCTTTACTGTGAACACTGAAGCTTTCTTT	CASSFTVNTEAFF
-	-	TRBV2	TRBJ1-1	TGTGCCAGCACTTGGGGGGGACTCATGAACACTGAAGCTTTCTTT	CASTWGGLMNTEAFF
once	-	TRBV5-1	TRBJ2-5	TGCGCCAGCAGCTTGTCCGAGACCCAGTACTTC	CASSLSETQYF
-	TRBD2	TRBV15	TRBJ2-5	TGTGCCACCAGCAGAGATGCAGCGGGGGGCCCCCGGGACCAAGAGACCCAGTACTTC	CATSRDAAGGPRDQETQYF
-	TRBD1	TRBV6-5	TRBJ1-2	TGTGCCAGCAGCCCAGACAGGGTCTATGGCTACACCTTC	CASSPDRVYGYTF
once	TRBD1	TRBV28	TRBJ1-5	TGTGCCAGCAGGAACGTGGACAGGGAAGATCAGCCCCAGCATTTT	CASRNVDREDQPQHF
-	TRBD1	TRBV5-1	TRBJ2-3	TGCGCCAGCAGCTTGGGAGGGGGCCCTGATACGCAGTATTTT	CASSLGGGPDTQYF
-	-	TRBV5-5	TRBJ2-7	TGTGCCAGCAGCTTGCTAGGGCGAAGCCTCTCCTACGAGCAGTACTTC	CASSLLGRSLSYEQYF
-	-	TRBV28	TRBJ1-5	TGTGCCAGCAGTTTTAGGGGCTCTGATCAGCCCCAGCATTTT	CASSFRGSDQPQHF
-	-	TRBV6-5	TRBJ2-1	TGTGCCAGCAGTCACAGAGATGAGCAGTTCTTC	CASSHRDEQFF
-	TRBD1	TRBV7-8	TRBJ1-1	TGTGCCAGTACACCCGGGACAGGGGTTGGGAACACTGAAGCTTTCTTT	CASTPGTGVGNTEAFF
-	TRBD2	TRBV5-5	TRBJ2-5	TGTGCCAGCAGCTTGCGTGCGGGGGGCCTCCAAGAGACCCAGTACTTC	CASSLRAGGLQETQYF
-	TRBD2	TRBV15	TRBJ2-3	TGTGCCACCAGCAGAGACCGACTAGCGGGGGTTGCGACGCAGTATTTT	CATSRDRLAGVATQYF
-	-	TRBV6-5	TRBJ2-5	TGTGCCACCACTTCCGGGGCTTTAAAGACCCAGTACTTC	CATTSGALKTQYF
-	-	TRBV4-2	TRBJ2-2	TGTGCCAGCAGCCAAGATTTGTTGGGGGGGCGGAACACCGGGGAGCTGTTTTTT	CASSQDLLGGRNTGELFF
-	TRBD2	TRBV6-1	TRBJ2-7	TGTGCCAGCACCCCCGCGGGGGGACTCTCCTACGAGCAGTACTTC	CASTPAGGLSYEQYF
-	TRBD1	TRBV10-3	TRBJ2-2	TGTGCCATCAGTTGGTCGGGACAGGGAATCGCGAACACCGGGGAGCTGTTTTTT	CAISWSGQGIANTGELFF
-	TRBD2	TRBV18	TRBJ2-3	TGTGCCAGCTCACCTGGCGGGGGGGCCTGGGCAGATACGCAGTATTTT	CASSPGGGAWADTQYF
-	TRBD1	TRBV2	TRBJ1-6	TGTGCCAGCAGTGATGATGGTGGACAGGTAGGACCCCTCCACTTT	CASSDDGGQVGPLHF
-	-	TRBV4-3	TRBJ1-2	TGCGCCAGCAGCCAAGTATGGGGGTCGGACGGTAACTATGGCTACACCTTC	CASSQVWGSDGNYGYTF
-	-	TRBV9	TRBJ2-1	TGTGCCAGCAGCGTAGACCGACACACTAGGCGGTTCTTC	CASSVDRHTRRFF
-	-	TRBV29-1	TRBJ1-1	TGCAGCGTCCAAACGACAGGAGGGAAAAACACTGAAGCTTTCTTT	CSVQTTGGKNTEAFF
-	TRBD1	TRBV5-1	TRBJ2-7	TGCGCCAGCAGCTTGGGGCAGACAGGGGCCAGCTCCTACGAGCAGTACTTC	CASSLGQTGASSYEQYF
-	TRBD1	TRBV28	TRBJ2-3	TGTGCCAGCACCGACAGGGTTGATTCAGATACGCAGTATTTT	CASTDRVDSDTQYF
-	-	TRBV18	TRBJ2-1	TGTGCCAGCTCACCAGAAATTGGAGGTGAGCAGTTCTTC	CASSPEIGGEQFF
few	-	TRBV19	TRBJ1-5	TGTGCCAGTAGTTTGGAGGGTAGGGGCAATCAGCCCCAGCATTTT	CASSLEGRGNQPQHF
-	-	TRBV6-1	TRBJ2-7	TGTGCCAGCGGACACGGGGTTTACGAGCAGTACTTC	CASGHGVYEQYF
-	-	TRBV29-1	TRBJ1-1	TGCAGCGTCTTTGACCGAAAAAGGGTATATACTGAAGCTTTCTTT	CSVFDRKRVYTEAFF
-	TRBD1	TRBV19	TRBJ1-5	TGTGCCAGTAGTCTCCGGGACAGGAGCAATCAGCCCCAGCATTTT	CASSLRDRSNQPQHF
-	-	TRBV5-1	TRBJ1-2	TGCGCCAGCAGCTTGGGAGAGATTCGCTTCGGCTACACCTTC	CASSLGEIRFGYTF
-	-	TRBV5-5	TRBJ1-1	TGTGCCAGCAGCTTTGGAGAGGGCGCGAACACTGAAGCTTTCTTT	CASSFGEGANTEAFF
-	-	TRBV6-1	TRBJ2-5	TGTGCCAGCAGTGAGGGGGGTAGGCAGACCCAGTACTTC	CASSEGGRQTQYF
-	TRBD2	TRBV5-1	TRBJ2-7	TGCGCCAGCAGCTTGGTGGGGACTAGCGGGGTCTACGAGCAGTACTTC	CASSLVGTSGVYEQYF
-	TRBD2	TRBV7-9	TRBJ2-7	TGTGCCAGCAGCTTAGCGGCGGGAGCGGGGGCCTACGAGCAGTACTTC	CASSLAAGAGAYEQYF
-	TRBD1	TRBV28	TRBJ1-5	TGTGCCAGCAGTTTAAGGACAGGGAATCAGCCCCAGCATTTT	CASSLRTGNQPQHF
few	TRBD1	TRBV6-5	TRBJ2-2	TGTGCCAGCAGTTACTCGACAGGGAGTTACACCGGGGAGCTGTTTTTT	CASSYSTGSYTGELFF
-	-	TRBV19	TRBJ2-3	TGTGCCAGTAGTTACCGGGGGCACCCCGGCACAGATACGCAGTATTTT	CASSYRGHPGTDTQYF
-	-	TRBV2	TRBJ2-2	TGTGCCAGCAGTGAGTACCGAAACACCGGGGAGCTGTTTTTT	CASSEYRNTGELFF
-	-	TRBV28	TRBJ2-2	TGTGCCAGCAGCCCAGGACCAAGTACCGGGGAGCTGTTTTTT	CASSPGPSTGELFF
-	-	TRBV2	TRBJ2-1	TGTGCCAGCAGTGACAATGAGCAGTTCTTC	CASSDNEQFF
few	-	TRBV19	TRBJ1-5	TGTGCCAGTAGTTCCCCACAGGTTGGACAGCCCCAGCATTTT	CASSSPQVGQPQHF
once	TRBD1	TRBV18	TRBJ1-1	TGTGCCAGCTCACCACGGGACAGGGGAATTGGGACTGAAGCTTTCTTT	CASSPRDRGIGTEAFF
-	-	TRBV11-3	TRBJ2-1	TGTGCCAGCAGCTTCGGTAGAGATTACAATGAGCAGTTCTTC	CASSFGRDYNEQFF
-	-	TRBV4-1	TRBJ2-6	TGCGCCAGCAGCCAAGTGGTGGGCTCTGGGGCCAACGTCCTGACTTTC	CASSQVVGSGANVLTF
-	-	TRBV6-5	TRBJ1-1	TGTGCCAGCAGTTACGATCCAGGGAGGAACACTGAAGCTTTCTTT	CASSYDPGRNTEAFF
-	-	TRBV18	TRBJ1-2	TGTGCCAGCTCACCAATGGTTCAGGGTAGATATGGCTACACCTTC	CASSPMVQGRYGYTF
-	-	TRBV7-2	TRBJ1-5	TGTGCCAGCAGCCTAGCTGGGAGTAGCAATCAGCCCCAGCATTTT	CASSLAGSSNQPQHF
-	-	TRBV28	TRBJ1-6	TGTGCCAGCAGGGGAAGGACGGGGGATAATTCACCCCTCCACTTT	CASRGRTGDNSPLHF